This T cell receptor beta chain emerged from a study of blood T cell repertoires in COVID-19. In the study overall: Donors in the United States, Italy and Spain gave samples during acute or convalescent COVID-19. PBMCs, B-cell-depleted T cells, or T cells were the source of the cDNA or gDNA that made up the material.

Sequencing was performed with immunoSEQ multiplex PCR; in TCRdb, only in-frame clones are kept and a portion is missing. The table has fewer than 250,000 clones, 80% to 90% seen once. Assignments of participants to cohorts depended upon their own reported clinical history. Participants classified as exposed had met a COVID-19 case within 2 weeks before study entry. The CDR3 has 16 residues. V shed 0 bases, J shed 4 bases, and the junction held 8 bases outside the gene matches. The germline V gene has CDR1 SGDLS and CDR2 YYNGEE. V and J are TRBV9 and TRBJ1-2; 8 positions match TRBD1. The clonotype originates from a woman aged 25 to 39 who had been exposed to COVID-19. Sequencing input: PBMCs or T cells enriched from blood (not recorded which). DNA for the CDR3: TGTGCCAGCAGCGTAGAATTGGCAGGGGGCTTCTATGGCTACACCTTC. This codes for CASSVELAGGFYGYTF.